Listed here are 8 T cell receptor beta chains from one sample, sequenced in a study of T cells in Graves' hyperthyroidism and ophthalmopathy. The investigators amplified TCR beta CDR3 regions from RNA transcripts. When the TCR CDR3 underwent first-round RT-PCR, the HTBI primer set was used. TCRdb independently ran MiXCR on the multiplex PCR reads; one entry per CDR3 protein. This sample has nearly 250,000 distinct CDR3 sequences, with more than 20% found just once. Sequencing was done on a sample of blood. All receptors derive from a woman in her thirties or forties with Graves' ophthalmopathy.

This clonotype was observed at least ten times. V usage is TRBV7-9 and J usage is TRBJ1-1, with 12 positions matching TRBD1. Germline V lookup: CDR1 SEHNR, CDR2 FQNEAQ (reference sequence). The J segment lost 9 bases and the V segment lost 4 bases, leaving 9 bases of the junction unmatched. CDR3 length: 15 residues. The CDR3 reads CASSSPGQGATQAFF. CDR3 sequence (DNA): TGTGCCAGCAGCTCGCCGGGACAGGGGGCGACCCAAGCTTTCTTT.

The J gene is TRBJ2-7, the V gene TRBV6-1; tentative D call: TRBD1 (6 bases). The germline V gene has CDR1 MNHNS and CDR2 SASEGT. The CDR3 extends over 16 amino acids. V was trimmed by 1 base and J by 1 base, leaving 14 bases between them. The CDR3 DNA reads TGTGCCAGCAGTGAAGAGACAGGAATGGGGTCCTACGAGCAGTACTTC. Protein product: CASSEETGMGSYEQYF.

Ten or more counts support this clonotype. The J gene is TRBJ1-1, the V gene TRBV10-3; weak D call: TRBD1 (6 bases). Germline CDR1 and CDR2: ENHRY and SYGVKD. The CDR3 sequence is 11 residues long. Trimming took off 6 bases at V and 8 bases at J, with 10 bases between the two ends. In DNA, the CDR3 is TGTGCCATCAGGGCCGACAGGGAAGCTTTCTTT. This gives the protein CAIRADREAFF.

This clonotype was counted ten times or more. This sequence joins TRBV20-1 and TRBJ1-1, with D possibly matching TRBD1 (5 bases). Germline V gene lookup returns CDR1 DFQATT and CDR2 SNEGSKA (reference sequence). The CDR3 consists of 18 residues. V lost 6 bases and J 0 bases, leaving 26 bases between the germline ends. CDR3 sequence (DNA): TGCAGTGCCACATACCGGGACCTACGTCGCCGGATGAACACTGAAGCTTTCTTT. Its protein is CSATYRDLRRRMNTEAFF.

This clonotype was recorded at least ten times. This chain connects TRBV6-5 to TRBJ1-1; 7 bases fit TRBD1. The J segment lost 0 bases and the V segment lost 7 bases, leaving 8 bases of the junction unmatched. From germline, CDR1 is MNHEY and CDR2 SVGAGI. The CDR3 consists of 15 residues. The DNA of the CDR3 is TGTGCCAGCACCTCCACAGGGGCACTGAACACTGAAGCTTTCTTT. Its protein is CASTSTGALNTEAFF.

This clonotype was counted ten times or more. The V gene is TRBV5-6, the J gene TRBJ1-1; unclear D gene. Trimming removed 1 base at V and 8 bases at J, with 12 bases between. This CDR3 has 13 amino acids. CDR1 and CDR2 from the germline V gene are SGHDT and YYEEEE. CDR3 in amino acids: CASSLWQSTEAFF. Written as DNA, the CDR3 is TGTGCCAGCAGCTTGTGGCAGAGCACCGAAGCTTTCTTT.

This clonotype was seen ten or more times. The chain uses TRBV7-2 and TRBJ2-5; D not resolved. The CDR3 sequence is 13 residues long. Germline CDR1 is SGHTA and CDR2 is FQGNSA. Trimming shortened V by 3 bases and J by 1 base, and 6 bases separated the two germline ends. CDR3 DNA: TGTGCCAGCAGCTTTCTGGGCCAAGAGACCCAGTACTTC. Translated: CASSFLGQETQYF.

This clonotype was found a few times. The chain combines TRBV12-3 or TRBV12-4 with TRBJ2-7, with D maybe TRBD1 (5 bases). The CDR3 consists of 16 residues. V was trimmed by 2 bases and J by 3 bases, leaving 17 bases between them. The CDR3 sequence: CASSLSFSDMNYEQYF. The CDR3 DNA sequence: TGTGCCAGCAGTTTATCATTTTCGGACATGAACTACGAGCAGTACTTC.